The T cell receptor beta chain described here comes from a study of PD-1 and CTLA-4 blockade in melanoma. This clone is labeled large. TCRdb's copy holds only in-frame clones and misses some; the assay was immunoSEQ multiplex PCR. The sample consists of 7,000 to 8,500 clones, roughly 80% of them appearing once. The sequence was obtained from a human donor with melanoma. Specimen: CD8+ T cells from peripheral blood, collected before anti-PD-1 treatment.

CDR3 nucleotide sequence: TGCGCCAGCAGCCAAGATGCGATGCTTGCTGAAGCTTTCTTT. Translated: CASSQDAMLAEAFF. The rearrangement links TRBV4-3 to TRBJ1-1; no definite D call. Germline values: CDR1 LGHNA, CDR2 YSLEER. The CDR3 sequence is 14 residues long. V was shortened by 0 bases and J by 6 bases, with 11 bases between the two germline ends.